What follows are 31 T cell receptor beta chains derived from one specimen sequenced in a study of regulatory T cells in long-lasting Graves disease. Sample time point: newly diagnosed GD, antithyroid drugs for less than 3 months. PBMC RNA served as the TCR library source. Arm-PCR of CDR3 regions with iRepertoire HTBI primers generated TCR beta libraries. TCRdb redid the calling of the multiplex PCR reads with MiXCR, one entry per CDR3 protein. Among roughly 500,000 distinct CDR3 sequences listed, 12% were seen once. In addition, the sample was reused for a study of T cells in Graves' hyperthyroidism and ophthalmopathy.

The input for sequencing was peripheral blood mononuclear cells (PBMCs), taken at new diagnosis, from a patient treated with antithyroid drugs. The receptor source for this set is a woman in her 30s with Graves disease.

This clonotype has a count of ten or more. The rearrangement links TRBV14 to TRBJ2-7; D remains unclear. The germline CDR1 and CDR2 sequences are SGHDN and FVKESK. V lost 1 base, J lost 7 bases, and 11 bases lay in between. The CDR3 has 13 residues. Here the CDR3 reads CASSQGSYGEQYF. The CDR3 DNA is TGTGCCAGCAGCCAAGGGAGCTATGGGGAGCAGTACTTC.

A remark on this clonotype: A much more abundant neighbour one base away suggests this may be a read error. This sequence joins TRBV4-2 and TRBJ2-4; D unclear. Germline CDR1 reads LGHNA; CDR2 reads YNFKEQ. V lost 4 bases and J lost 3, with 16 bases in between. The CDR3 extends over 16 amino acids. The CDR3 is CASSPRHKIVKNIQYF. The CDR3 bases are TGTGCCAGCAGCCCCCGACATAAGATAGTCAAAAACATTCAGTACTTC.

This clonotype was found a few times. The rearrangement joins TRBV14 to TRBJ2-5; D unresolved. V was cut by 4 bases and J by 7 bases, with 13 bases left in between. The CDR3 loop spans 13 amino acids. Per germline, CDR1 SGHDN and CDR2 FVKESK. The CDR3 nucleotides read TGTGCCAGCAGCCCGTTAACATTCGGGACCCAGTACTTC. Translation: CASSPLTFGTQYF.

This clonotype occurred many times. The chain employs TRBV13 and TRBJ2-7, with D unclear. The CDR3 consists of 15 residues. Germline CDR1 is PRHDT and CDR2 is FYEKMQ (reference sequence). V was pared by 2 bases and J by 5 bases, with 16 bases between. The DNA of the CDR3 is TGTGCCAGCAGCTTAACGGAAGCCCGGCGCCACGAGCAGTACTTC. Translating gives CASSLTEARRHEQYF.

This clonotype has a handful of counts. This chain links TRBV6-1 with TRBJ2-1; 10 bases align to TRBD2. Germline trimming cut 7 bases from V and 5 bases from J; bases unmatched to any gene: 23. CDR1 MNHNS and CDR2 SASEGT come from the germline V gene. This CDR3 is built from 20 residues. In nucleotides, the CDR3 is TGTGCCAGCATGGGGTTGGGGGGTAGCGGGAGGAGTGAAGTTCACAATGAGCAGTTCTTC. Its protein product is CASMGLGGSGRSEVHNEQFF.

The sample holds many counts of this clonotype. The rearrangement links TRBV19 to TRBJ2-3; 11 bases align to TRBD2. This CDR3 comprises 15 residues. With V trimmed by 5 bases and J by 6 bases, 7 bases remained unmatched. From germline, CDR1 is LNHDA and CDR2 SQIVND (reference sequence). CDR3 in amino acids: CASSPRTSGLDTQYF. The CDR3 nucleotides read TGTGCCAGTAGTCCCAGGACTAGCGGGTTGGATACGCAGTATTTT.

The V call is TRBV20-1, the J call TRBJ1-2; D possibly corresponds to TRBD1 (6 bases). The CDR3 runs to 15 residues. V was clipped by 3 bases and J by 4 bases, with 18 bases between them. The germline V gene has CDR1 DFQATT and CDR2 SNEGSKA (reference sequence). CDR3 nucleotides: TGCAGTGCTAGTAAGGGGAGGGGGACGGGCTATGGCTACACCTTC. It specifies CSASKGRGTGYGYTF.

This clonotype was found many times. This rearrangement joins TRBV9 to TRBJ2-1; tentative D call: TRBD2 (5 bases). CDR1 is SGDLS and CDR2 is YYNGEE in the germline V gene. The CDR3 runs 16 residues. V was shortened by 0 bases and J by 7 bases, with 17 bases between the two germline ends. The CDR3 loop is CASSVAGLGGPNEQFF. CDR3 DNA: TGTGCCAGCAGCGTAGCTGGGCTAGGCGGGCCTAATGAGCAGTTCTTC.

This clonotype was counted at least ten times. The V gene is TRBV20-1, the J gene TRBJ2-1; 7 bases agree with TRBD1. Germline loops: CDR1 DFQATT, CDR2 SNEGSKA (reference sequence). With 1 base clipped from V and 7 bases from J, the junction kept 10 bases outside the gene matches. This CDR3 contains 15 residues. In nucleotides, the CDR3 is TGCAGTGCTAGAGTAACAGGGGTCTCTGTGAATGAGCAGTTCTTC. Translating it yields CSARVTGVSVNEQFF.

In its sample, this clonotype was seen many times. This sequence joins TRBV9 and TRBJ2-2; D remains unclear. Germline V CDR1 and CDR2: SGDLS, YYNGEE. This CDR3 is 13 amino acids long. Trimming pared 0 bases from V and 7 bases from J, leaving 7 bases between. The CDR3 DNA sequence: TGTGCCAGCAGCGTAGCCATAGACGGGGAGCTGTTTTTT. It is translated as CASSVAIDGELFF. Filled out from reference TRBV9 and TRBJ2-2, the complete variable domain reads DSGVTQTPKHLITATGQRVTLRCSPRSGDLSVYWYQQSLDQGLQFLIQYYNGEERAKGNILERFSAQQFPDLHSELNLSSLELGDSALYFCASSVAIDGELFFGEGSRLTVL.

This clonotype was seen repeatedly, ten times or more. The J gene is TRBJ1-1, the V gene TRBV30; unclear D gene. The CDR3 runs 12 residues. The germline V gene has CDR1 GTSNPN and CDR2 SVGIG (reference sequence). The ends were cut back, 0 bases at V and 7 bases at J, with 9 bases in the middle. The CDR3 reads CAWSVFGVEAFF. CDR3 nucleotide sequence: TGTGCCTGGAGTGTATTCGGGGTTGAAGCTTTCTTT. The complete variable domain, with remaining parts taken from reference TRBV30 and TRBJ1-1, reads SQTIHQWPATLVQPVGSPLSLECTVEGTSNPNLYWYRQAAGRGLQLLFYSVGIGQISSEVPQNLSASRPQDRQFILSSKKLLLSDSGFYLCAWSVFGVEAFFGQGTRLTVV.

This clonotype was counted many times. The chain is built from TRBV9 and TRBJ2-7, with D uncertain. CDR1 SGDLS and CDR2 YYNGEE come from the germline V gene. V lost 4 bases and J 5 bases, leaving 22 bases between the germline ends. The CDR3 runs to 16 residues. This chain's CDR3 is CASSPRGYSPLDEQYF. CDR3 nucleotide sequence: TGTGCCAGCAGCCCGCGCGGTTACTCCCCCTTAGACGAGCAGTACTTC.

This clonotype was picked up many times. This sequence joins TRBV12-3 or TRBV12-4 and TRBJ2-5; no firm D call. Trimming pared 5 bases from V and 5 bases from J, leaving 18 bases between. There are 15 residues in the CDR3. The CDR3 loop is CASSQKGSQWETQYF. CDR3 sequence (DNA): TGTGCCAGCAGTCAAAAAGGATCACAGTGGGAGACCCAGTACTTC.

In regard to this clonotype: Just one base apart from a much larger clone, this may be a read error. CDR3 sequence reads: CASSIRIGSLLPYNERFF. The CDR3 DNA sequence: TGTGCCAGTAGTATACGTATTGGTTCTCTTCTCCCCTACAATGAGCGGTTCTTC. The chain recombines TRBV19 with TRBJ2-1; no firm D call. This CDR3 is built from 18 residues. The V gene's germline CDR1 is LNHDA and CDR2 SQIVND (reference sequence).

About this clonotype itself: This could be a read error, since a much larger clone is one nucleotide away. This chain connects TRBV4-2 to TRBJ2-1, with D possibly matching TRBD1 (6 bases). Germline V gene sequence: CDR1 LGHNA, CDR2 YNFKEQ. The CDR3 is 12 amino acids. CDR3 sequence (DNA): TGTGCCAGCAGCCGAAAGGGGGAGACCAAGTACTTC. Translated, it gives CASSRKGETKYF.

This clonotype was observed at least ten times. The CDR3 nucleotides are TGTGCCAGCAGCTACAGGGGGAGGAGATACGAGCAGTACTTC. It yields the protein CASSYRGRRYEQYF. This chain uses TRBV11-2 with TRBJ2-7; 8 bases line up with TRBD1. Unmatched junction bases numbered 6, after V lost 4 bases and J lost 4 bases. The CDR3 spans 14 residues. Per germline, CDR1 SGHAT and CDR2 FQNNGV.

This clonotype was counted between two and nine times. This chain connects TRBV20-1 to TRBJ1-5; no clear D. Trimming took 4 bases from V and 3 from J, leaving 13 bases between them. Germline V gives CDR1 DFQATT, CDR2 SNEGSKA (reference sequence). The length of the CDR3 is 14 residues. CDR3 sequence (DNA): TGCAGTGCTATGGCAGGAGAAAACAATCAGCCCCAGCATTTT. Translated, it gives CSAMAGENNQPQHF.

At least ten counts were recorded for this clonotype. The CDR3 region has the DNA TGTGCCAGCAGCTTAACTCCCACTAGCGGGAGGGGCACCGGGGAGCTGTTTTTT. It is translated as CASSLTPTSGRGTGELFF. The rearrangement joins TRBV7-3 to TRBJ2-2; 13 nucleotides align to TRBD2. The ends lost 0 bases at V and 4 bases at J; junction bases unmatched: 5. The germline V gene encodes CDR1 SGHTA and CDR2 FQGTGA. This CDR3 contains 18 residues. The variable domain in full, completed from reference TRBV7-3 and TRBJ2-2, reads GAGVSQTPSNKVTEKGKYVELRCDPISGHTALYWYRQSLGQGPEFLIYFQGTGAADDSGLPNDRFFAVRPEGSVSTLKIQRTERGDSAVYLCASSLTPTSGRGTGELFFGEGSRLTVL.

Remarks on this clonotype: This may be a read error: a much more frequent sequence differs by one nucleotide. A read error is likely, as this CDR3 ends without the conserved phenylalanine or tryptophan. The CDR3 region has the DNA TGTGCCAGCAACTCCGGACAGGGAACGGGTGAAAAACTGTTTTTA. It codes for CASNSGQGTGEKLFL. The rearrangement uses TRBV7-9 and TRBJ1-4; 8 bases are a match to TRBD1. The length of the CDR3 is 15 residues. Germline V gene data show CDR1 as SEHNR and CDR2 as FQNEAQ (reference sequence). J lost 7 bases, V lost 7 bases, and 11 bases had no gene match.

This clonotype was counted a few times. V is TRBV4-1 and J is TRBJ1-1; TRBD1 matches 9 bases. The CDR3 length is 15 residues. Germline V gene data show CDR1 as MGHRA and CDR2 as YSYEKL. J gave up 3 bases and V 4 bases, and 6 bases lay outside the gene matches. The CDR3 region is CASSRGQGTYTEAFF. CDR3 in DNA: TGCGCCAGCAGCCGAGGACAGGGGACGTACACTGAAGCTTTCTTT.

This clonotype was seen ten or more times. DNA of the CDR3: TGTGCCAGCAGCTATACGGGACTAGCTTTTGCAGATACGCAGTATTTT. The encoded protein is CASSYTGLAFADTQYF. The gene calls are TRBV7-3 and TRBJ2-3; 9 positions agree with TRBD2. This CDR3 comprises 16 residues. With V trimmed by 4 bases and J by 4 bases, 9 bases remained unmatched. The germline V gene encodes CDR1 SGHTA and CDR2 FQGTGA.

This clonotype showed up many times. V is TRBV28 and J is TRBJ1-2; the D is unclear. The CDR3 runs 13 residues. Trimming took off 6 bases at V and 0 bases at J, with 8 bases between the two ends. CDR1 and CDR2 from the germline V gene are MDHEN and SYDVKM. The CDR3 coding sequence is TGTGCCAGCAGACGACACTCTAACTATGGCTACACCTTC. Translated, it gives CASRRHSNYGYTF.

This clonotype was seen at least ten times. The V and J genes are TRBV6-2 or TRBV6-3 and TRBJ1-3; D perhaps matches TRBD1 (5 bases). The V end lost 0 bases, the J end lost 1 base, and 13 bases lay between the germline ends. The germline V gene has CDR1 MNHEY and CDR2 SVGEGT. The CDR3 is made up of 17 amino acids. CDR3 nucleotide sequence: TGTGCCAGCAGTTACTCCGGGGCACTGGCTTCTGGAAACACCATATATTTT. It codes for CASSYSGALASGNTIYF.

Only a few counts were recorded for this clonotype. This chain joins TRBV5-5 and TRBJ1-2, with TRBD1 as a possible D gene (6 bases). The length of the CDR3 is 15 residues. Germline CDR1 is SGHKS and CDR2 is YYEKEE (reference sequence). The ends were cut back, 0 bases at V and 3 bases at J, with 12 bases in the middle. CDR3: CASSLVSQGDYGYTF. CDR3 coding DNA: TGTGCCAGCAGCTTGGTCTCACAGGGTGACTATGGCTACACCTTC.

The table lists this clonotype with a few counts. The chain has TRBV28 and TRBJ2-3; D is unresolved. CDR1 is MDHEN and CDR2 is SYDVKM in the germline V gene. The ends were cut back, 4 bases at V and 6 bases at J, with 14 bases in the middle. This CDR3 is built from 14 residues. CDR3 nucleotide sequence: TGTGCCAGCAGTTCCCCGGCCCGGGTCGATACGCAGTATTTT. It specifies CASSSPARVDTQYF.

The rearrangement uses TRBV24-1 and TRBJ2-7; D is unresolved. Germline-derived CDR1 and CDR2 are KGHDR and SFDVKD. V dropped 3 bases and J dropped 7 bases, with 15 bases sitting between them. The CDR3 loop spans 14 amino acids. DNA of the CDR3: TGTGCCACCAGTGATAACCACGGACGTAGGGAGCAGTACTTC. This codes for CATSDNHGRREQYF.

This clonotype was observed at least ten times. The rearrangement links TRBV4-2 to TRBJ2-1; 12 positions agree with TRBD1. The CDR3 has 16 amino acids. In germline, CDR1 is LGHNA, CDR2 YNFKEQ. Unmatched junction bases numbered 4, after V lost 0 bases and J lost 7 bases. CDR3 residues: CASSQDPGQGANEQFF. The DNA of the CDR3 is TGTGCCAGCAGCCAAGATCCGGGACAGGGGGCGAATGAGCAGTTCTTC.

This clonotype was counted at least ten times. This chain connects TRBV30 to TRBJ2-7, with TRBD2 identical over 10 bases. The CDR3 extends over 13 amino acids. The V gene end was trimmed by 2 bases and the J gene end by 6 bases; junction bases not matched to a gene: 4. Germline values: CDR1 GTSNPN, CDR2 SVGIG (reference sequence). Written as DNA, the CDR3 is TGTGCCTGGAGTTTAGCGGGAGGCAGCGAGCAGTACTTC. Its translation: CAWSLAGGSEQYF.

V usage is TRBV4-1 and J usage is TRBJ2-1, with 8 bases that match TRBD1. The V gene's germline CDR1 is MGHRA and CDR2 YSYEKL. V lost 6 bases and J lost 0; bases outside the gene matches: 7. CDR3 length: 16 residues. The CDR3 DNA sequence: TGCGCCAGCAGAGACAGGGGACGCAGCTCCTACAATGAGCAGTTCTTC. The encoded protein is CASRDRGRSSYNEQFF.

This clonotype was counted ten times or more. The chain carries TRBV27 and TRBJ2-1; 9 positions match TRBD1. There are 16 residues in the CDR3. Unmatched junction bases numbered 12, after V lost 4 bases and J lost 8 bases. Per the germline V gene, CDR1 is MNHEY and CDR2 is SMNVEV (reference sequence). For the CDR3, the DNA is TGTGCCAGCAGTTCCTACCGACAGGGGGTCAGGGATGAGCAGTTCTTC. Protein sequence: CASSSYRQGVRDEQFF.

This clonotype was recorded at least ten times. The CDR3 DNA reads as TGCGCCAGCAGCCAAGGATATGCGTACGGCCACTCCTACAATGAGCAGTTCTTC. Its protein is CASSQGYAYGHSYNEQFF. The chain recombines TRBV4-1 with TRBJ2-1; D is unclear. V was clipped by 1 base and J by 0 bases, with 16 bases between them. Germline values: CDR1 MGHRA, CDR2 YSYEKL. The CDR3 consists of 18 residues.